The present entry profiles one T cell receptor beta chain with its context. Its antigen remains unidentified. The entry originates in a study of shared clonotypes between healthy human individuals. Study-level information: Donors, aged 18 to 49, were a couple of women and a few men.

Study-wide results and caveats: Estimated richness values were generally larger in naive subsets than in memory subsets.

The authors distributed each subset's genomic DNA evenly over several immunoSEQ plates. In the original processing: Because ImmunoSEQ provided only junction sequences with no quality scores, the filtering differed. The repertoire was sequenced with immunoSEQ multiplex PCR; TCRdb's copy has only in-frame clones and lacks some. That table furnishes V, J and clone size, whereas the DNA furnished D and trimming. The sample comprises 2 million to 3 million clones, over 85% of which are singletons, and 0.36% rests with the top ten. Sequencing was performed on naive CD4+ T cells from PBMCs. Regarding subset: CD45RA+ positively selected. This receptor was identified in a man in his late teens or twenties in good health. Some clones in this sample may be carry-over from other donors' samples.

The CDR3: CASSLSARYNEQFF. In DNA, the CDR3 is TGTGCCAGCAGCTTATCAGCCCGGTACAATGAGCAGTTCTTC. This sequence joins TRBV7-9 and TRBJ2-1; no clear D gene. There are 14 residues in the CDR3. V was shortened by 2 bases and J by 4 bases, with 9 bases between the two germline ends. From germline, CDR1 is SEHNR and CDR2 FQNEAQ (reference sequence). Complete variable domain (other parts from reference TRBV7-9 and TRBJ2-1): DTGVSQNPRHKITKRGQNVTFRCDPISEHNRLYWYRQTLGQGPEFLTYFQNEAQLEKSRLLSDRFSAERPKGSFSTLEIQRTEQGDSAMYLCASSLSARYNEQFFGPGTRLTVL.